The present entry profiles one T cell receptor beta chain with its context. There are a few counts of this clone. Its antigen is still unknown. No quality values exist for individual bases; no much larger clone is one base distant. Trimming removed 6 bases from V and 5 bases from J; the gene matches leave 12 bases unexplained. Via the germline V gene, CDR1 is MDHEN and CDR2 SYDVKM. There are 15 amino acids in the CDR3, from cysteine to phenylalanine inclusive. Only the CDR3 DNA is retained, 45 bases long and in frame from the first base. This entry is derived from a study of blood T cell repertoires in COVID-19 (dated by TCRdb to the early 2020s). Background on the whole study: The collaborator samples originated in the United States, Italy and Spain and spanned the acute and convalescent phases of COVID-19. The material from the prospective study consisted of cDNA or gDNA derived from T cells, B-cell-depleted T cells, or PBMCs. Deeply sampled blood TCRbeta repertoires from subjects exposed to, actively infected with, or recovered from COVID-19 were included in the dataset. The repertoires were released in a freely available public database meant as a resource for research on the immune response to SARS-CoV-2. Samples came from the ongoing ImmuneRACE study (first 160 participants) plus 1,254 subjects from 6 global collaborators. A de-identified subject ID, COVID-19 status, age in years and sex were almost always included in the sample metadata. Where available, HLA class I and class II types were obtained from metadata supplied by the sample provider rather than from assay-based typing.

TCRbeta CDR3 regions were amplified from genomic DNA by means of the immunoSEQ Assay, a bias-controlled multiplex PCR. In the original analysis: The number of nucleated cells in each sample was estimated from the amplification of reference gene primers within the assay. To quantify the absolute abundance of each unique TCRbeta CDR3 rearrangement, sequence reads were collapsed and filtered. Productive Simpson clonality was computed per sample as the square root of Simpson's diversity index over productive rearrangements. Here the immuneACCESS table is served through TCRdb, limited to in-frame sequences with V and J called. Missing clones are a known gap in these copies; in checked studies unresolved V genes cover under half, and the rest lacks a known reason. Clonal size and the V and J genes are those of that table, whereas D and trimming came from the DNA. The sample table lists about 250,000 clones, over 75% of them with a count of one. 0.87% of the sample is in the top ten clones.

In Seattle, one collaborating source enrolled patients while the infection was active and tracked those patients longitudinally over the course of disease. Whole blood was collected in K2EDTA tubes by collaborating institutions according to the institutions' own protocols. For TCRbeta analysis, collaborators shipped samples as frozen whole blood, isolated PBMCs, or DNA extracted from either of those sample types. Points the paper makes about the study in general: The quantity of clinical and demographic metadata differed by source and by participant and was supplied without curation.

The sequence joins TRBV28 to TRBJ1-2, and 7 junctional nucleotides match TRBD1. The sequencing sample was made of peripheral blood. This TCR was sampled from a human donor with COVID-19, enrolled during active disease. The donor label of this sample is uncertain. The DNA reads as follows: TGTGCCAGCAGCCCGGGGACAGCGATCCTTTATGGCTACACCTTC. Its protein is CASSPGTAILYGYTF.